The TCR beta chain under discussion was sequenced for a study of T cell responses to AZD1222 COVID-19 vaccine. Regarding the study as a whole: At baseline, just a handful of AZD1222 recipients tested seropositive. An increase in Spike-specific TCR breadth and depth was observed after two AZD1222 doses.

Repertoires were generated with immunoSEQ multiplex PCR, while TCRdb's copy carries only in-frame clones and drops some. The sample comprises about 92,000 clones, approximately 90% of which are singletons, and around 6.9% rests with the top ten. V lost 2 bases, J lost 3 bases, and 1 base stayed unmatched. There are 15 residues in the CDR3. Germline loops: CDR1 WNHNN, CDR2 SYGVQD (reference sequence). Notes on this clone: Its antigen is as yet unknown.

The sequence came from an adult in good health. The specimen was peripheral blood, collected on day 0 of AZD1222 vaccination. The V call is TRBV10-1, the J call TRBJ2-2, with 9 nucleotides matching TRBD1. In DNA form, the CDR3 reads TGCGCCAGCAGTGAGAGACAGGGGGACACCGGGGAGCTGTTTTTT. This gives the protein CASSERQGDTGELFF.